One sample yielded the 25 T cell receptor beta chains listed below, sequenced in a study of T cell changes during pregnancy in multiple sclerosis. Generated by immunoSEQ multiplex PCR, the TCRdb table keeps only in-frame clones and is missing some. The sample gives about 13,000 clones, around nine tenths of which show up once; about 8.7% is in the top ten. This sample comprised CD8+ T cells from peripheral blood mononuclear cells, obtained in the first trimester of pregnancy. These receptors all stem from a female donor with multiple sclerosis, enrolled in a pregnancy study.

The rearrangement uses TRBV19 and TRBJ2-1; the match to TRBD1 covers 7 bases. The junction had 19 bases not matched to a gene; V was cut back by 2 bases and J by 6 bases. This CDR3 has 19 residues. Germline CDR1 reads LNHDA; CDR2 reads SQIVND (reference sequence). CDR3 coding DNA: TGTGCCAGTAGTATAACGGGACAGTTAACCCGTTTGCCGGGCAATGAGCAGTTCTTC. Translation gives CASSITGQLTRLPGNEQFF.

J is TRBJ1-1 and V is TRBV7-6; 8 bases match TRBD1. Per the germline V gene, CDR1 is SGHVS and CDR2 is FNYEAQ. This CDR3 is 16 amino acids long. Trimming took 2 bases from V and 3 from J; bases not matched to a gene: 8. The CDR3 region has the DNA TGTGCCAGCAGCTTACTTGCAGGGGGCGTGCACACTGAAGCTTTCTTT. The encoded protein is CASSLLAGGVHTEAFF.

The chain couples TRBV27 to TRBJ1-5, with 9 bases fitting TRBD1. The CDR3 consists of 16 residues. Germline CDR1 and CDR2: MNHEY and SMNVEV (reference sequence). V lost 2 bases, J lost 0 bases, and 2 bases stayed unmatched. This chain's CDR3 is CASSLGTGYSNQPQHF. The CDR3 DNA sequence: TGTGCCAGCAGTTTAGGGACAGGGTATAGCAATCAGCCCCAGCATTTT.

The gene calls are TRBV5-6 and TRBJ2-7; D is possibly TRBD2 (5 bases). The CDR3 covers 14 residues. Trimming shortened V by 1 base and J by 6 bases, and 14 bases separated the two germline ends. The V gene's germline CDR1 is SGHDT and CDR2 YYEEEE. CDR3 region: CASSLRWGVSEQYF. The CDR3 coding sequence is TGTGCCAGCAGCTTGCGCTGGGGAGTTAGCGAGCAGTACTTC.

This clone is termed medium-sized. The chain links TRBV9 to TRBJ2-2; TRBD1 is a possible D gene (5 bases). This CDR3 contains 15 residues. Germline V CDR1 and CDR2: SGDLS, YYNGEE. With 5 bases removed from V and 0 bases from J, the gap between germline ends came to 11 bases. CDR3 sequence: CASRPGNSNTGELFF. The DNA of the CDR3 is TGTGCCAGCAGGCCAGGGAATTCGAACACCGGGGAGCTGTTTTTT.

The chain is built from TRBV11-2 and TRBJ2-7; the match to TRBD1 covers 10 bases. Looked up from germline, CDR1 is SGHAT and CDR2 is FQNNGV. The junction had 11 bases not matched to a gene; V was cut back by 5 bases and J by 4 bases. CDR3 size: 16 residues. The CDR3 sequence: CASSPGPGTGVYEQYF. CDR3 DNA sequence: TGTGCCAGCAGCCCGGGACCCGGGACAGGGGTGTACGAGCAGTACTTC.

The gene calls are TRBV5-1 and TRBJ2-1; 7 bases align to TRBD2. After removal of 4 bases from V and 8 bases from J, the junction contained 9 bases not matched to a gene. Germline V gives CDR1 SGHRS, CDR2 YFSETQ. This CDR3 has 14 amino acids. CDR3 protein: CASSLTSTADEQFF. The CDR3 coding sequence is TGCGCCAGCAGCCTGACTAGCACCGCGGATGAGCAGTTCTTC.

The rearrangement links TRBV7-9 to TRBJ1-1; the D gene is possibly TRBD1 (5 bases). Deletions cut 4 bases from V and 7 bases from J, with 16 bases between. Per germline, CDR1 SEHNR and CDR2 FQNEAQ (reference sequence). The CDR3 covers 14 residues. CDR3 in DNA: TGTGCCAGCAGCTCGGGGGAGGGGTGGGGTGAAGCTTTCTTT. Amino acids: CASSSGEGWGEAFF.

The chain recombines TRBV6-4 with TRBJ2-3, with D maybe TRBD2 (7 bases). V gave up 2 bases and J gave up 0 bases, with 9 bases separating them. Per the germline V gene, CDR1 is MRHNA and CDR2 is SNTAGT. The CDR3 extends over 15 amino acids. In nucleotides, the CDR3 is TGTGCCAGCAGTGACGGGGGGGCAAGCACAGATACGCAGTATTTT. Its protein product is CASSDGGASTDTQYF.

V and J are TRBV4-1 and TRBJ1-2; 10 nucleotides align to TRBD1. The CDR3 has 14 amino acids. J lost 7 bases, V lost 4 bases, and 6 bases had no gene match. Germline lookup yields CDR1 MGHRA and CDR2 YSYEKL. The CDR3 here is CASSPRQGAGGYTF. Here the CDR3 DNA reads TGCGCCAGCAGCCCTCGACAGGGGGCGGGTGGCTACACCTTC.

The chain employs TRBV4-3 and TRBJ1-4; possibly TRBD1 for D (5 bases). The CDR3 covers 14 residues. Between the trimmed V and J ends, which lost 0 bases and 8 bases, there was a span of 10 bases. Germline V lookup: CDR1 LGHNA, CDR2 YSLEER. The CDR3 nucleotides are TGCGCCAGCAGCCAAGAGACAGCGACCGAAAAACTGTTTTTT. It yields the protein CASSQETATEKLFF.

The CDR3 reads CASRGWDRGRNLGYGYTF. The CDR3 DNA reads TGTGCCAGCCGCGGTTGGGACAGGGGGCGCAACTTGGGCTATGGCTACACCTTC. The chain couples TRBV21-1 to TRBJ1-2; no check of the table's D call, TRBD1, against the DNA was made. TRBV21-1 is a listed pseudogene. This CDR3 contains 18 residues.

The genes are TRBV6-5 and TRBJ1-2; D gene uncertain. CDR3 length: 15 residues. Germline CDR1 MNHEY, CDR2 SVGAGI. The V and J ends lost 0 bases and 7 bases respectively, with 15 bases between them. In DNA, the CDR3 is TGTGCCAGCAGTTACTCAACCACAGAGATCTCTGGCTACACCTTC. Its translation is CASSYSTTEISGYTF.

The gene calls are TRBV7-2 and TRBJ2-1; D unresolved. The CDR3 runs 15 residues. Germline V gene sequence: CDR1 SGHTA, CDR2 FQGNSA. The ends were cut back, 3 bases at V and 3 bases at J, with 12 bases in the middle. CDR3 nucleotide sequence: TGTGCCAGCAGCTTCGGTAGAGATTACTACAATGAGCAGTTCTTC. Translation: CASSFGRDYYNEQFF.

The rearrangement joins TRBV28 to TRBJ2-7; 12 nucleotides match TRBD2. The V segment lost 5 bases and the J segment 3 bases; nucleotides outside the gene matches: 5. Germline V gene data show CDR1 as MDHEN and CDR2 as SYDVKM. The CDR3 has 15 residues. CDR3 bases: TGTGCCAGCAGTCAACTAGCGGGGGGCCTCTACGAGCAGTACTTC. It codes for CASSQLAGGLYEQYF.

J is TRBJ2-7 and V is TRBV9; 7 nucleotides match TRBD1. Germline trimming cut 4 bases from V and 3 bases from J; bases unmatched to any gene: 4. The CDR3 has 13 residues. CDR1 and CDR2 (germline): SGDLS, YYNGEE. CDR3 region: CASSPRQGYEQYF. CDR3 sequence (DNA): TGTGCCAGCAGCCCGAGACAGGGCTACGAGCAGTACTTC.

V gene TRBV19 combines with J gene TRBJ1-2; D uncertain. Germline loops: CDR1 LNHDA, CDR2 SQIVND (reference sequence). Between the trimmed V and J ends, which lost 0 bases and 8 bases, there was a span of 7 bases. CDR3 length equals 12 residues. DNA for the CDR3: TGTGCCAGTAGTATAGACCAACAGGGCTACACCTTC. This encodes CASSIDQQGYTF.

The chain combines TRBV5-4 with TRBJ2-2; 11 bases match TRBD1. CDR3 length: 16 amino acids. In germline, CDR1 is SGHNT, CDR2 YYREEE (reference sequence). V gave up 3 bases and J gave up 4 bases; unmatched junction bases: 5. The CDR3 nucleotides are TGTGCCAGCAGCTCCAGGACAGGGGGCGGCACCGGGGAGCTGTTTTTT. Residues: CASSSRTGGGTGELFF.

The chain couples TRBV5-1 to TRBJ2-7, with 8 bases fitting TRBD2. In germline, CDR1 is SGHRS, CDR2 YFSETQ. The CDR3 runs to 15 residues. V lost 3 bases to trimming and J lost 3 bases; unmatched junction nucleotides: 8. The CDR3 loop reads CASSSVAGSFYEQYF. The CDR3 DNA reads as TGCGCCAGCAGCTCCGTAGCGGGGTCGTTCTACGAGCAGTACTTC.

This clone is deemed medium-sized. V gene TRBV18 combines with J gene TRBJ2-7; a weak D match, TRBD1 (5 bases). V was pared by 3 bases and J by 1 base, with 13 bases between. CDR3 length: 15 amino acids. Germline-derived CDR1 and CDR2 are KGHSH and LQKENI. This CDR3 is CASSPKTTESYEQYF. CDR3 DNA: TGTGCCAGCTCACCCAAGACGACAGAGTCCTACGAGCAGTACTTC.

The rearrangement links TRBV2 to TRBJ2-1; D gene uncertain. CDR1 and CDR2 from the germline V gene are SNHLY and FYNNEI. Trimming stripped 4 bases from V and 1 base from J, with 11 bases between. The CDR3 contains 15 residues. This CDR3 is CASSGGAASYNEQFF. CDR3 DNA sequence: TGTGCCAGCAGTGGAGGCGCAGCGTCCTACAATGAGCAGTTCTTC.

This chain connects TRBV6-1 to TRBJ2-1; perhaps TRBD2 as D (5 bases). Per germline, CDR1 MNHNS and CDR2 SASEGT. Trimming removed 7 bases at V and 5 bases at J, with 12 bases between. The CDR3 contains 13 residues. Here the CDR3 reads CASTGLAHNEQFF. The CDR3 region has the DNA TGTGCCAGCACTGGGCTAGCCCACAATGAGCAGTTCTTC.

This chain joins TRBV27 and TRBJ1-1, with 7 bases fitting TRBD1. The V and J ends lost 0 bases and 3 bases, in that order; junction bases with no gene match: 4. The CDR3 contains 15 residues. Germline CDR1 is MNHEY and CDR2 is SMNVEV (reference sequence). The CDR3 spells CASSLSPGGYTEAFF. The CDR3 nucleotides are TGTGCCAGCAGTTTATCGCCAGGGGGGTACACTGAAGCTTTCTTT.

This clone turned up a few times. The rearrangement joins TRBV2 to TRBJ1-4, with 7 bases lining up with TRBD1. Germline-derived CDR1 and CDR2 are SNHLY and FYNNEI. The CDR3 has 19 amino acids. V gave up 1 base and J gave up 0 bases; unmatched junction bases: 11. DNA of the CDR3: TGTGCCAGCAGTGAAGTGGTGGCAGGTGGGACAGCAACTAATGAAAAACTGTTTTTT. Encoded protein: CASSEVVAGGTATNEKLFF.

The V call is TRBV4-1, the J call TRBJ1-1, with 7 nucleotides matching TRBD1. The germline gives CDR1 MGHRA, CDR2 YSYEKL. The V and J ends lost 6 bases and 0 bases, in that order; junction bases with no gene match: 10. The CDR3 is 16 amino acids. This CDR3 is CASRPRQGNLNTEAFF. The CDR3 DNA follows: TGCGCCAGCAGGCCGAGACAGGGAAACTTGAACACTGAAGCTTTCTTT.